A selection of T cell receptor beta chains follows, all from one sample in a study of OX40 agonist ivuxolimab in advanced cancers. Generated by immunoSEQ multiplex PCR, the TCRdb table keeps only in-frame clones and is missing some. The profile shows tens of thousands of clones, around 92% of them singletons. Sequenced material: CD4+ or CD8+ T cells sorted from blood, taken in a trial of the OX40 agonist ivuxolimab. Receptors originate from an adult with an advanced solid tumor such as melanoma, head and neck, liver or kidney cancer. CDR3s include the opening cysteine and the closing phenylalanine or tryptophan. The D gene is left open where the match is weak. Size is stated for part of the rows, as once, few or many counts, or as a class when the clone is expanded.

CDR3: CASSGYSLAEAFF
DNA: TGTGCCAGCAGTGGATACTCCCTCGCGGAAGCTTTCTTT
size: -
J: TRBJ1-1
V: TRBV6-1
D: -

CDR3: CASSIGWAAWDTQYF
DNA: TGTGCCAGTAGTATAGGGTGGGCGGCCTGGGATACGCAGTATTTT
size: few
J: TRBJ2-3
V: TRBV19
D: -

CDR3: CASSVGGRLGTDTQYF
DNA: TGTGCCAGCAGCGTAGGAGGGCGGTTGGGCACAGATACGCAGTATTTT
size: -
J: TRBJ2-3
V: TRBV9
D: -

CDR3: CASSRGGYEKLFF
DNA: TGTGCCAGCAGCCGAGGGGGCTATGAAAAACTGTTTTTT
size: -
J: TRBJ1-4
V: TRBV7-9
D: TRBD1

CDR3: CASSLYYEQYF
DNA: TGTGCCAGCAGTTTATACTACGAGCAGTACTTC
size: -
J: TRBJ2-7
V: TRBV28
D: -

CDR3: CANGQEYNEQFF
DNA: TGTGCCAATGGACAGGAATACAATGAGCAGTTCTTC
size: -
J: TRBJ2-1
V: TRBV2
D: TRBD1

CDR3: CASSSVAGGSDTQYF
DNA: TGTGCCAGCAGCTCGGTAGCGGGAGGGTCAGATACGCAGTATTTT
size: -
J: TRBJ2-3
V: TRBV5-6
D: TRBD2

CDR3: CASKGGGTGMFF
DNA: TGTGCCAGCAAGGGTGGAGGGACAGGGATGTTCTTC
size: -
J: TRBJ2-1
V: TRBV6-5
D: TRBD1

CDR3: CASRLWRGVGTQHF
DNA: TGTGCCAGCAGATTATGGCGGGGCGTAGGGACCCAGCATTTT
size: few
J: TRBJ1-5
V: TRBV28
D: -

CDR3: CASSLDRDYGYTF
DNA: TGTGCCAGCAGCTTGGACAGGGACTATGGCTACACCTTC
size: -
J: TRBJ1-2
V: TRBV5-6
D: -

CDR3: CASSLEGADTQYF
DNA: TGCGCCAGCAGTTTAGAGGGGGCAGATACGCAGTATTTT
size: few
J: TRBJ2-3
V: TRBV5-1
D: -

CDR3: CASSSSGGDDEQYF
DNA: TGTGCCAGCAGTTCTAGCGGGGGGGACGACGAGCAGTACTTC
size: -
J: TRBJ2-7
V: TRBV28
D: TRBD2

CDR3: CASSSPSGITDTQYF
DNA: TGTGCCAGCAGCTCCCCTAGCGGGATTACAGATACGCAGTATTTT
size: -
J: TRBJ2-3
V: TRBV11-2
D: TRBD2

CDR3: CASRDQGRGNTEAFF
DNA: TGTGCCAGCAGGGACCAGGGGAGGGGGAACACTGAAGCTTTCTTT
size: -
J: TRBJ1-1
V: TRBV27
D: -

CDR3: CASMVRAGPSSYEQYF
DNA: TGTGCCAGCATGGTTCGAGCGGGGCCATCCTCCTACGAGCAGTACTTC
size: -
J: TRBJ2-7
V: TRBV27
D: TRBD2

CDR3: CASSVVDTTNGEAFF
DNA: TGTGCCAGCAGCGTAGTGGACACGACGAACGGTGAAGCTTTCTTT
size: -
J: TRBJ1-1
V: TRBV9
D: -

CDR3: CASSLPSGTDTQYF
DNA: TGTGCCAGCAGCCTCCCATCGGGCACAGATACGCAGTATTTT
size: -
J: TRBJ2-3
V: TRBV14
D: -

CDR3: CSTSMATDGTDTQYF
DNA: TGCAGCACCTCAATGGCCACCGACGGCACAGATACGCAGTATTTT
size: -
J: TRBJ2-3
V: TRBV29-1
D: -

CDR3: CASSPAGGYEQYF
DNA: TGTGCCAGCAGCCCCGCAGGGGGCTACGAGCAGTACTTC
size: -
J: TRBJ2-7
V: TRBV7-9
D: TRBD1

CDR3: CASSATSGGATGELFF
DNA: TGTGCCAGCAGCGCCACTAGCGGGGGGGCAACCGGGGAGCTGTTTTTT
size: -
J: TRBJ2-2
V: TRBV9
D: TRBD2

CDR3: CASSGTTYNEQFF
DNA: TGTGCATCCTCGGGGACTACGTACAATGAGCAGTTCTTC
size: -
J: TRBJ2-1
V: TRBV15
D: TRBD2

CDR3: CASSRWGVMEKLFF
DNA: TGTGCCAGCAGCCGTTGGGGGGTGATGGAAAAACTGTTTTTT
size: -
J: TRBJ1-4
V: TRBV7-3
D: -

CDR3: CASSQELNREETQYF
DNA: TGCGCCAGCAGCCAAGAGCTTAACAGGGAGGAGACCCAGTACTTC
size: -
J: TRBJ2-5
V: TRBV4-1
D: -

CDR3: CASSVFDGATYEQYF
DNA: TGTGCCAGCAGCGTATTTGACGGGGCTACCTACGAGCAGTACTTC
size: -
J: TRBJ2-7
V: TRBV9
D: -

CDR3: CATKSGTGGTEAFF
DNA: TGCGCCACCAAGTCAGGGACAGGGGGCACTGAAGCTTTCTTT
size: -
J: TRBJ1-1
V: TRBV5-1
D: TRBD1

CDR3: CSVEVDRANGYTF
DNA: TGCAGCGTTGAAGTCGACAGGGCCAATGGCTACACCTTC
size: -
J: TRBJ1-2
V: TRBV29-1
D: TRBD1

CDR3: CASSRQVISGNTIYF
DNA: TGCGCCAGCAGCAGACAGGTTATCTCTGGAAACACCATATATTTT
size: -
J: TRBJ1-3
V: TRBV4-1
D: -

CDR3: CASSLDEPHHGNSEAFF
DNA: TGTGCTAGCAGCTTAGACGAGCCCCACCATGGGAACTCTGAAGCTTTCTTT
size: -
J: TRBJ1-1
V: TRBV7-7
D: -

CDR3: CASRLGRNTGELFF
DNA: TGTGCCAGCAGGTTGGGTAGGAACACCGGGGAGCTGTTTTTT
size: -
J: TRBJ2-2
V: TRBV27
D: -

CDR3: CAPLSGGRVSDTQYF
DNA: TGTGCCCCCCTCAGTGGCGGGAGAGTCTCAGATACGCAGTATTTT
size: -
J: TRBJ2-3
V: TRBV25-1
D: TRBD2

CDR3: CASSYKVGGRLDQPQHF
DNA: TGTGCCAGCAGCTATAAAGTGGGGGGGCGATTGGATCAGCCCCAGCATTTT
size: once
J: TRBJ1-5
V: TRBV7-2
D: -

CDR3: CASSLGQHYEQYF
DNA: TGTGCCAGCAGCTTAGGGCAGCACTACGAGCAGTACTTC
size: -
J: TRBJ2-7
V: TRBV11-2
D: -

CDR3: CASSWENGGRNGYTF
DNA: TGTGCCAGCAGCTGGGAAAACGGGGGTAGGAATGGCTACACCTTC
size: many
J: TRBJ1-2
V: TRBV28
D: -

CDR3: CASSQSRDRVLEAFF
DNA: TGCGCCAGCAGCCAATCCCGGGACAGGGTGCTTGAAGCTTTCTTT
size: -
J: TRBJ1-1
V: TRBV4-1
D: TRBD1

CDR3: CASSNRGHQPQHF
DNA: TGTGCCAGCAGTAACAGGGGGCACCAGCCCCAGCATTTT
size: -
J: TRBJ1-5
V: TRBV6-6
D: TRBD1

CDR3: CASSRGVEEKLFF
DNA: TGTGCCAGCTCACGAGGGGTGGAGGAAAAACTGTTTTTT
size: -
J: TRBJ1-4
V: TRBV18
D: -

CDR3: CASSIGNSGSYTDTQYF
DNA: TGTGCCAGTAGTATAGGTAATAGCGGTTCTTACACAGATACGCAGTATTTT
size: -
J: TRBJ2-3
V: TRBV19
D: -